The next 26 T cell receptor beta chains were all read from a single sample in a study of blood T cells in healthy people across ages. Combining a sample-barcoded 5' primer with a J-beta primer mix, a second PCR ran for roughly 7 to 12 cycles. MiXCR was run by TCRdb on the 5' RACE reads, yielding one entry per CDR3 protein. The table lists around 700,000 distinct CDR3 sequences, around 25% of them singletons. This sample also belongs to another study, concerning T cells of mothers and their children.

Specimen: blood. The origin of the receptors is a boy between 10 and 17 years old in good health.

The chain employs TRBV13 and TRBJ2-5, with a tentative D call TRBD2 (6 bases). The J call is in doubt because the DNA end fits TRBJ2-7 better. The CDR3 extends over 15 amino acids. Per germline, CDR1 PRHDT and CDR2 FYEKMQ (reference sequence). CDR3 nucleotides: TGTGCCAGCAGCCCGGGACGGGAGAGCCCCTACGAGCAGTACTTC. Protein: CASSPGRESPYEQYF.

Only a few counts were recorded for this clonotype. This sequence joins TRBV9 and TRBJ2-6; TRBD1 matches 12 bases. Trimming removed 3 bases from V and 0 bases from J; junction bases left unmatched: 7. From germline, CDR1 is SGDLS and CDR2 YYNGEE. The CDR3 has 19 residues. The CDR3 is CASSATRDRGLSGANVLTF. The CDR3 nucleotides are TGTGCCAGCAGCGCCACCAGGGACAGGGGGCTCTCTGGGGCCAACGTCCTGACTTTC.

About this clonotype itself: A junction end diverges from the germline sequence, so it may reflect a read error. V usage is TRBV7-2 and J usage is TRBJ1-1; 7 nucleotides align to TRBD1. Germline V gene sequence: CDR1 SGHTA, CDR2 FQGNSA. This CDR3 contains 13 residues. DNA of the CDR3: TGTGCCAGCAGCTCGGACAGGAACACTGAAGTTTTCTTT. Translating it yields CASSSDRNTEVFF.

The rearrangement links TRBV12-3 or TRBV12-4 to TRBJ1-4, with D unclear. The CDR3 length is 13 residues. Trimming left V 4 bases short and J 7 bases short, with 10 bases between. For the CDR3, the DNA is TGTGCCAGCAGTTCCTCAGGTCGTGAAAAACTGTTTTTT. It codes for CASSSSGREKLFF.

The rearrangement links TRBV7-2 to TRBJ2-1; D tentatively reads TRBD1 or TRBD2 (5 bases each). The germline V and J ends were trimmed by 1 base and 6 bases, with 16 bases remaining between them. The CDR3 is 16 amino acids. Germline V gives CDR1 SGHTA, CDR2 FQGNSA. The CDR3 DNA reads TGTGCCAGCAGCTTAGGAGGGGCAGTAAAGACCAATGAGCAGTTCTTC. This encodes CASSLGGAVKTNEQFF.

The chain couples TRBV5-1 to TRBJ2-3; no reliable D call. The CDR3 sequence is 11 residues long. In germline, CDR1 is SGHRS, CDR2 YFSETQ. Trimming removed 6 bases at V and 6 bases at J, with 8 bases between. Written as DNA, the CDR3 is TGCGCCAGCACCGCCCAGGATACGCAGTATTTT. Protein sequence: CASTAQDTQYF.

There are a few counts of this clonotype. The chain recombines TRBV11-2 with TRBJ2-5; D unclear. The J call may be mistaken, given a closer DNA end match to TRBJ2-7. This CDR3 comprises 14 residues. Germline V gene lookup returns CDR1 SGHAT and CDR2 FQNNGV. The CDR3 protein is CASSFETFTYEQYF. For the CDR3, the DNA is TGTGCCAGCAGCTTTGAGACTTTTACCTACGAGCAGTACTTC.

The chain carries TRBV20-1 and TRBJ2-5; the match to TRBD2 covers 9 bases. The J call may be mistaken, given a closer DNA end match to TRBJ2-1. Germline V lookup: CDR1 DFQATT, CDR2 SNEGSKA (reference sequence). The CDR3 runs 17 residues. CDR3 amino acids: CSARDPLREGQGNEQFF. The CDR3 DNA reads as TGCAGTGCTAGAGATCCATTGCGGGAGGGCCAAGGAAATGAGCAGTTCTTC.

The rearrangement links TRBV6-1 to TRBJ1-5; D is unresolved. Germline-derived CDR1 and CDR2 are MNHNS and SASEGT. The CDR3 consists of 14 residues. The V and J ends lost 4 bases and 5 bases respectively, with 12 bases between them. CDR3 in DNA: TGTGCCAGCAGTGTTCTGGTTGGGGATCAGCCCCAGCATTTT. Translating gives CASSVLVGDQPQHF.

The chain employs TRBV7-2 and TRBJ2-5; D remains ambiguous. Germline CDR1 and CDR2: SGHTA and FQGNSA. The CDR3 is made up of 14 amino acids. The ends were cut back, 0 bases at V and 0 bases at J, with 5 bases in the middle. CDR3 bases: TGTGCCAGCAGCTTAGCCCCGAACCAAGAGACCCAGTACTTC. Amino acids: CASSLAPNQETQYF.

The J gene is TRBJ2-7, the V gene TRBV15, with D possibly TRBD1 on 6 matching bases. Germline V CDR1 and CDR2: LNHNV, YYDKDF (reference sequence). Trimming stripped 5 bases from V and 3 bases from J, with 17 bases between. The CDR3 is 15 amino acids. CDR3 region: CATSEEPGTNYEQYF. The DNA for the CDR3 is TGTGCCACCAGCGAGGAACCCGGGACAAACTACGAGCAGTACTTC. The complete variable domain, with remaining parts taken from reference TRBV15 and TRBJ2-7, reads DAMVIQNPRYQVTQFGKPVTLSCSQTLNHNVMYWYQQKSSQAPKLLFHYYDKDFNNEADTPDNFQSRRPNTSFCFLDIRSPGLGDTAMYLCATSEEPGTNYEQYFGPGTRLTVT.

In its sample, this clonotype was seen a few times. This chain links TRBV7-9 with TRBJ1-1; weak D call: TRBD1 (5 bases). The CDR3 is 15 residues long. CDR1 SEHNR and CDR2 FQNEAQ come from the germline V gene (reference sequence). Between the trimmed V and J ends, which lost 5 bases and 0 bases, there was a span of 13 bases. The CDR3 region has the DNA TGTGCCAGCAGCCCGAGACGGGGCCTGAACACTGAAGCTTTCTTT. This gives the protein CASSPRRGLNTEAFF. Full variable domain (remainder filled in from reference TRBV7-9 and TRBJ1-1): DTGVSQNPRHKITKRGQNVTFRCDPISEHNRLYWYRQTLGQGPEFLTYFQNEAQLEKSRLLSDRFSAERPKGSFSTLEIQRTEQGDSAMYLCASSPRRGLNTEAFFGQGTRLTVV.

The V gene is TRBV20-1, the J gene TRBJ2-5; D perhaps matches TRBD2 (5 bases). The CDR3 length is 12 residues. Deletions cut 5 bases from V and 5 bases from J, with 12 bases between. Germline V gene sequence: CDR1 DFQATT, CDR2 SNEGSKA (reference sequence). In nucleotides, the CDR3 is TGCAGTGCTGGAGGCGCGAGGGAGACCCAGTACTTC. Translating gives CSAGGARETQYF.

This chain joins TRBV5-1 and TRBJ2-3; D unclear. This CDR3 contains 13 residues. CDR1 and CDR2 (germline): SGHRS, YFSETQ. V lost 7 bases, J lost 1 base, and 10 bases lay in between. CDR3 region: CASSGIGTDTQYF. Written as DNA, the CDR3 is TGCGCCAGCTCGGGCATCGGCACAGATACGCAGTATTTT. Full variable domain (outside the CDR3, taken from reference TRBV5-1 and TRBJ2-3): KAGVTQTPRYLIKTRGQQVTLSCSPISGHRSVSWYQQTPGQGLQFLFEYFSETQRNKGNFPGRFSGRQFSNSRSEMNVSTLELGDSALYLCASSGIGTDTQYFGPGTRLTVL.

The CDR3 DNA reads TGTGCCAGCAGTTTGACGCAACCGGGTAATGAAAAACTGTTTTTT. This encodes CASSLTQPGNEKLFF. The chain uses TRBV6-6 and TRBJ1-4; unclear D gene. Trimming left V 4 bases short and J 4 bases short, with 13 bases between. From germline, CDR1 is MNHNY and CDR2 SVGAGI (reference sequence). The CDR3 spans 15 residues.

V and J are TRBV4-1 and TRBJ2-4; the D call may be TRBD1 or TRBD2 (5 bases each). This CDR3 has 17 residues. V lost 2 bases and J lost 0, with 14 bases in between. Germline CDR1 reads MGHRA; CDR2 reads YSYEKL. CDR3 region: CASSQPRDGLAKNIQYF. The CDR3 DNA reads TGCGCCAGCAGCCAACCCCGGGACGGGCTAGCCAAAAACATTCAGTACTTC.

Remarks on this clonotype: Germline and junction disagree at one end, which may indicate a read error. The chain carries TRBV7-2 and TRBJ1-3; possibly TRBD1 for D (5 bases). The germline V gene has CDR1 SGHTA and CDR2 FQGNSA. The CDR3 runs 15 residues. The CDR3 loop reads CASSLTGGLGSTIYF. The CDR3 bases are TGTGCCAGCAGCTTGACCGGGGGGTTGGGAAGCACCATATATTTT.

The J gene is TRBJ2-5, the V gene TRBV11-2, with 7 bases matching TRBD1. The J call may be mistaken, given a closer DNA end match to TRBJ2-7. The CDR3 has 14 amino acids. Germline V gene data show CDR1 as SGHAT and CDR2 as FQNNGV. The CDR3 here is CASSPQQGIYEQYF. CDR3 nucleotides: TGTGCCAGCAGCCCCCAACAGGGGATCTACGAGCAGTACTTC.

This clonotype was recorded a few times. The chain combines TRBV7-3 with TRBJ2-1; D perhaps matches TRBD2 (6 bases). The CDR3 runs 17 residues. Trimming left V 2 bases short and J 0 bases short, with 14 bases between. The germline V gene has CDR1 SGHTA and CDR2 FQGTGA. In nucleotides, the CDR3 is TGTGCCAGCAGCTTATGGGAACGGGAGAACTCCTACAATGAGCAGTTCTTC. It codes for CASSLWERENSYNEQFF.

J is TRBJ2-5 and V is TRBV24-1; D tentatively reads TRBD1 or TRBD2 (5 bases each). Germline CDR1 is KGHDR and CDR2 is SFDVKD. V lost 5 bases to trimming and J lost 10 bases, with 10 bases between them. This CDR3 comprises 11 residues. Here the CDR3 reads CATSAGADQYF. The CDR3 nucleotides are TGTGCCACCAGTGCCGGGGCGGACCAGTACTTC.

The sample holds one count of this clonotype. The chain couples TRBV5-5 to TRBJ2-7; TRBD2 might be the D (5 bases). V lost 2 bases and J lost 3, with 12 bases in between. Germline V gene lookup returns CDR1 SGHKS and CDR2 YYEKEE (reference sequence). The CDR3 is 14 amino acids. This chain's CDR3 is CASSFAEGDYEQYF. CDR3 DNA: TGTGCCAGCAGCTTCGCAGAGGGAGACTACGAGCAGTACTTC.

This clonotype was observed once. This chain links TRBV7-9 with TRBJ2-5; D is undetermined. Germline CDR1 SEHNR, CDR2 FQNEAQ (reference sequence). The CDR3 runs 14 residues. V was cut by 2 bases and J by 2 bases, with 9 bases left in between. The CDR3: CASSLWWQQETQYF. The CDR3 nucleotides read TGTGCCAGCAGCTTATGGTGGCAGCAAGAGACCCAGTACTTC.

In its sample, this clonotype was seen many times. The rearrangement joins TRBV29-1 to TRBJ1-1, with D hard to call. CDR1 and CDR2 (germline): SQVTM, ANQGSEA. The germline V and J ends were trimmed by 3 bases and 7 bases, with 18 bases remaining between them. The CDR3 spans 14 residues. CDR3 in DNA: TGCAGCGTTGAGGACGCGGGCGGATTGGGTGAAGCTTTCTTT. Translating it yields CSVEDAGGLGEAFF.

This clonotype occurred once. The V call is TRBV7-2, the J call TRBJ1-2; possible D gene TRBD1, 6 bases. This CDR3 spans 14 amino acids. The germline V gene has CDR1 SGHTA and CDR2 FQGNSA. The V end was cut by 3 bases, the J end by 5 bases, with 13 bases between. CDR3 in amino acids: CASSLSRDMYGYTF. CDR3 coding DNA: TGTGCCAGCAGCTTGTCCCGGGACATGTATGGCTACACCTTC.

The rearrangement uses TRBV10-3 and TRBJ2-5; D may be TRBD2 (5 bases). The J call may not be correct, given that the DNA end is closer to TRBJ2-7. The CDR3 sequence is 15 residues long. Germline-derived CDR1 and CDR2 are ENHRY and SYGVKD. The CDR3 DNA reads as TGTGCCATCAGTGAGTCCAGGCGAGGGTCCTACGAGCAGTACTTC. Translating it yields CAISESRRGSYEQYF.

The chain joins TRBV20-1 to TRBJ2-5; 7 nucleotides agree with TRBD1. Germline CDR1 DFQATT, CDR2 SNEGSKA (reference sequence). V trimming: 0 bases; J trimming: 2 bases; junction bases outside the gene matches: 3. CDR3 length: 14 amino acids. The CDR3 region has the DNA TGCAGTGCTAGAGACGGGACAGTACAAGAGACCCAGTACTTC. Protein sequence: CSARDGTVQETQYF.